The next 10 T cell receptor beta chains were all read from a single sample in a study of breast tumors, draining lymph nodes, adjacent tissues. Samples came from axillary lymph nodes draining the breast cancer. TCRdb passed the multiplex PCR reads through MiXCR, listing each CDR3 protein once. The sample lists 65,000 to 80,000 distinct CDR3 sequences; 15% to 20% were seen once. The sample taken for sequencing was axillary lymph node tissue. The receptor set was obtained from a female donor with breast cancer. Some clones in this sample may be carry-over from other donors' samples.

The chain joins TRBV6-2 or TRBV6-3 to TRBJ2-1; 14 nucleotides agree with TRBD2. With V trimmed by 10 bases and J by 1 base, 15 bases remained unmatched. The germline V gene encodes CDR1 MNHEY and CDR2 SVGEGT. This CDR3 comprises 19 residues. The CDR3 region is CATVSAGLAGVPSYNEQFF. The CDR3 bases are TGTGCCACAGTATCTGCGGGACTAGCGGGAGTCCCATCCTACAATGAGCAGTTCTTC.

This clonotype was observed many times. The chain links TRBV20-1 to TRBJ2-7; no definite D call. Germline V gene data show CDR1 as DFQATT and CDR2 as SNEGSKA (reference sequence). V lost 0 bases and J 2 bases, leaving 8 bases between the germline ends. This CDR3 spans 13 amino acids. CDR3 region: CSARDKGTYEQYF. The CDR3, as DNA: TGCAGTGCTAGAGATAAGGGAACCTACGAGCAGTACTTC.

This clonotype occurred many times. The rearrangement joins TRBV20-1 to TRBJ2-5; D gene ambiguous. CDR1 and CDR2 from the germline V gene are DFQATT and SNEGSKA (reference sequence). The ends were cut back, 1 base at V and 4 bases at J, with 7 bases in the middle. This CDR3 has 12 amino acids. CDR3 protein: CSARGTSETQYF. The DNA of the CDR3 is TGCAGTGCTAGAGGGACCTCAGAGACCCAGTACTTC.

The table lists this clonotype with many counts. The genes are TRBV12-3 or TRBV12-4 and TRBJ2-1; D ambiguous. V lost 5 bases and J lost 6, with 5 bases in between. The CDR3 spans 11 residues. This CDR3 is CASSRTNEQFF. The CDR3 coding sequence is TGTGCCAGCAGTCGAACCAATGAGCAGTTCTTC.

This clonotype turned up a few times. This clone may be a read error of a much larger clone one base away. The J gene is TRBJ2-5, the V gene TRBV5-6; 12 bases fit TRBD2. The CDR3 runs 16 residues. Germline lookup yields CDR1 SGHDT and CDR2 YYEEEE. For the CDR3, the DNA is TGTGCCGGCAGCTGGGAGACTAGCGGGAGATGGGGGACCCAGTACTTC. Protein product: CAGSWETSGRWGTQYF.

This clonotype was detected ten times or more. V usage is TRBV6-6 and J usage is TRBJ2-5, with TRBD1 matching 11 bases. V was pared by 0 bases and J by 1 base, with 4 bases of the junction left unmatched. Germline CDR1 and CDR2: MNHNY and SVGAGI (reference sequence). CDR3 length: 17 residues. The CDR3 DNA sequence: TGTGCCAGCAGTTACTCGAGGGACAGGGGGGTCCAAGAGACCCAGTACTTC. Translating gives CASSYSRDRGVQETQYF.

This clonotype was recorded at least ten times. The chain is built from TRBV5-4 and TRBJ2-1; 9 bases match TRBD2. J lost 0 bases, V lost 3 bases, and 1 base had no gene match. CDR3 length equals 15 residues. Germline CDR1 is SGHNT and CDR2 is YYREEE (reference sequence). CDR3 residues: CASSSSGVSYNEQFF. The DNA for the CDR3 is TGTGCCAGCAGCTCTAGCGGGGTCTCCTACAATGAGCAGTTCTTC.

This clonotype was counted ten times or more. V and J are TRBV9 and TRBJ2-1, with D possibly TRBD1 on 6 matching bases. V was cut by 4 bases and J by 6 bases, with 20 bases left in between. CDR1 and CDR2 (germline): SGDLS, YYNGEE. This CDR3 contains 16 residues. The CDR3 protein is CASSSNTGQLVNEQFF. DNA for the CDR3: TGTGCCAGCAGCTCTAACACAGGGCAGCTAGTCAATGAGCAGTTCTTC.

This clonotype has a count of ten or more. This chain uses TRBV6-1 with TRBJ1-3, with 7 positions matching TRBD1. Germline-derived CDR1 and CDR2 are MNHNS and SASEGT. The CDR3 has 15 amino acids. With V trimmed by 3 bases and J by 1 base, 3 bases remained unmatched. The CDR3 DNA reads TGTGCCAGCAGTGATTTCAGGGGGTCTGGAAACACCATATATTTT. This encodes CASSDFRGSGNTIYF.

The V gene is TRBV28, the J gene TRBJ2-2; D gene ambiguous. The CDR3 has 12 residues. Germline CDR1 reads MDHEN; CDR2 reads SYDVKM. The V end was cut by 8 bases, the J end by 4 bases, with 8 bases between. DNA of the CDR3: TGTGCCAGCGAGTTTCGCACCGGGGAGCTGTTTTTT. Translating it yields CASEFRTGELFF. The whole variable domain, filled in from reference TRBV28 and TRBJ2-2, reads DVKVTQSSRYLVKRTGEKVFLECVQDMDHENMFWYRQDPGLGLRLIYFSYDVKMKEKGDIPEGYSVSREKKERFSLILESASTNQTSMYLCASEFRTGELFFGEGSRLTVL.